This TCR beta chain derives from a study of beta chain features in type 1 diabetes. Broader study findings: Sampled from patients, naive, central memory and Treg TCRB repertoires appeared more similar than those sampled from healthy donors. Type 1 diabetes patients showed a moderate but significant shortening of TCRB CDR3s in all four CD4+ subsets.

Isolated RNA was reverse transcribed in full, so expressed TCRB transcripts were sequenced. Naive, central memory and regulatory T cell samples yielded about 3.9 million reads on average. Data came from immunoSEQ multiplex PCR; TCRdb stores just in-frame clones and leaves some out. The table has hundreds of thousands of clones, 10% to 15% seen once. There are a few counts of this clone. Its antigen is currently unknown. Sequencing was done on a sample of naive CD4+ T cells from blood. This receptor was taken from a man younger than 35 with type 1 diabetes.

This CDR3 reads CASSDQAFEKLFF. The CDR3 DNA is TGTGCCAGCAGTGATCAGGCTTTCGAAAAACTGTTTTTT. This sequence joins TRBV2 and TRBJ1-4, with D unresolved. CDR1 and CDR2 (germline): SNHLY, FYNNEI. The CDR3 consists of 13 residues. V was shortened by 3 bases and J by 8 bases, with 10 bases between the two germline ends. The whole variable domain, filled in from reference TRBV2 and TRBJ1-4, reads EPEVTQTPSHQVTQMGQEVILRCVPISNHLYFYWYRQILGQKVEFLVSFYNNEISEKSEIFDDQFSVERPDGSNFTLKIRSTKLEDSAMYFCASSDQAFEKLFFGSGTQLSVL.